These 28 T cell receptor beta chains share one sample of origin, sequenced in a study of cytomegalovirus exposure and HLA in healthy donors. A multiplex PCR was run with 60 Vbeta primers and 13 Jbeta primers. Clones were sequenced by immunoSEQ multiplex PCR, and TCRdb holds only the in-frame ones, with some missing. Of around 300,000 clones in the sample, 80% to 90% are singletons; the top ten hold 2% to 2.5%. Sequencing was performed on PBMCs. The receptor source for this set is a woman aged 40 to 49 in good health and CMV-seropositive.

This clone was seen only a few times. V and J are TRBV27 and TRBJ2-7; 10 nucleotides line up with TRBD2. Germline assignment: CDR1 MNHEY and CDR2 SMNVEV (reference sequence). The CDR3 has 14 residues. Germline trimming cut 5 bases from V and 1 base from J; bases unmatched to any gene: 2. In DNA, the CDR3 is TGTGCCAGCAGTGTTAGCGGGAGGTCCTACGAGCAGTACTTC. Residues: CASSVSGRSYEQYF.

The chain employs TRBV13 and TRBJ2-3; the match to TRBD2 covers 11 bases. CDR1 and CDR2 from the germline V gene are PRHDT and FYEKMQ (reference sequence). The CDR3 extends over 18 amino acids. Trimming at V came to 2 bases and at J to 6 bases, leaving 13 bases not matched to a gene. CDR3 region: CASSLSGRLAGGGDTQYF. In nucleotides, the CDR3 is TGTGCCAGCAGCTTAAGCGGGCGGCTAGCGGGAGGCGGGGATACGCAGTATTTT.

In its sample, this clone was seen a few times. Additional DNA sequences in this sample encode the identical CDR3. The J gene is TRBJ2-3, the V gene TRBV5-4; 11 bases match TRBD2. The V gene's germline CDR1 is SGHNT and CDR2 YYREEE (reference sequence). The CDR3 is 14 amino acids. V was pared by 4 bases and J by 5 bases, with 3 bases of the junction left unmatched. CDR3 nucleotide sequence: TGTGCCAGCAGCCTTACTAGCGGGAGAGATACGCAGTATTTT. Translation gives CASSLTSGRDTQYF.

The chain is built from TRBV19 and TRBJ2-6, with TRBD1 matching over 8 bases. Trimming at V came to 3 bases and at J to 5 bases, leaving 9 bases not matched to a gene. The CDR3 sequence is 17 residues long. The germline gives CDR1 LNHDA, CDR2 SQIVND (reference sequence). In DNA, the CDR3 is TGTGCCAGTAGTATTTGGCAGGGGGCGGATAGGGCCAACGTCCTGACTTTC. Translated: CASSIWQGADRANVLTF.

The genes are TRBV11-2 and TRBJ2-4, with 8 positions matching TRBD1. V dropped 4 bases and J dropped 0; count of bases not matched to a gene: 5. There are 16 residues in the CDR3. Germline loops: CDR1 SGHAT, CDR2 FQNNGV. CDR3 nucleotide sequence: TGTGCCAGCAGCTCGGGACAGGCGATAGCCAAAAACATTCAGTACTTC. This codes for CASSSGQAIAKNIQYF.

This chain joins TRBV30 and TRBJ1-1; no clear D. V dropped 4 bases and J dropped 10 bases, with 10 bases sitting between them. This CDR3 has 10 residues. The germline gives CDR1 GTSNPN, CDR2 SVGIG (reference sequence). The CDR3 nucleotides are TGTGCCTGGATCCGGGTAGCAGCTTTCTTT. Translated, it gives CAWIRVAAFF.

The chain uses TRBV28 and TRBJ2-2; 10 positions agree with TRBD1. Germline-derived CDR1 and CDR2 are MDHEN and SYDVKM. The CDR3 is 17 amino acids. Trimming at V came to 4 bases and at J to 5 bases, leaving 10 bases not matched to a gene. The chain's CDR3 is CASSSDLGTGETGELFF. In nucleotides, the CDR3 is TGTGCCAGCAGTTCCGACCTCGGGACAGGGGAAACCGGGGAGCTGTTTTTT. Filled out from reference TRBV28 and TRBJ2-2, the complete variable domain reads DVKVTQSSRYLVKRTGEKVFLECVQDMDHENMFWYRQDPGLGLRLIYFSYDVKMKEKGDIPEGYSVSREKKERFSLILESASTNQTSMYLCASSSDLGTGETGELFFGEGSRLTVL.

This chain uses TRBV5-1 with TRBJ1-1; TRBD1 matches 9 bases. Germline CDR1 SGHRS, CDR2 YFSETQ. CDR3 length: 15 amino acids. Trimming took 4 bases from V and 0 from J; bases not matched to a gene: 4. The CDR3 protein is CASSGGQGLNTEAFF. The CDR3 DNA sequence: TGCGCCAGCAGCGGGGGACAGGGATTGAACACTGAAGCTTTCTTT.

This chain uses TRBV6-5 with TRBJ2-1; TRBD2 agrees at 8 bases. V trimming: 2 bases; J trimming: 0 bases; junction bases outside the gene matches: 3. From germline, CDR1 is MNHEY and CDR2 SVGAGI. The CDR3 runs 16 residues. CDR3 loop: CASSYAGGPSYNEQFF. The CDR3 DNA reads TGTGCCAGCAGTTACGCGGGAGGCCCCTCCTACAATGAGCAGTTCTTC.

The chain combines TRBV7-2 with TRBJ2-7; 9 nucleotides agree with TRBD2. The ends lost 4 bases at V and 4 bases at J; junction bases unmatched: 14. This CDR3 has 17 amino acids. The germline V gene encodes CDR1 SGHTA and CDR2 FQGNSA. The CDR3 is CASSSGPGSGRIYEQYF. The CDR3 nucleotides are TGTGCCAGCAGCTCCGGTCCGGGTAGCGGGAGAATTTACGAGCAGTACTTC.

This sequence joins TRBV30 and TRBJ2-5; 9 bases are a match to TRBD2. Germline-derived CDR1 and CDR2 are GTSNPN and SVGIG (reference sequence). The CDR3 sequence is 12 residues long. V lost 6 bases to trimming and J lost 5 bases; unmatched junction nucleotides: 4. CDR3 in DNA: TGTGCCTGTGCGGGAGGGTGGGAGACCCAGTACTTC. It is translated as CACAGGWETQYF.

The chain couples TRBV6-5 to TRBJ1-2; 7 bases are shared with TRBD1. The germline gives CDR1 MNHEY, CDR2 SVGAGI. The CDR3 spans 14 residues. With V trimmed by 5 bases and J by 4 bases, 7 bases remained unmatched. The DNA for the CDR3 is TGTGCCAGCAGTCCTCAGGGGGGTGCCTATGGCTACACCTTC. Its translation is CASSPQGGAYGYTF.

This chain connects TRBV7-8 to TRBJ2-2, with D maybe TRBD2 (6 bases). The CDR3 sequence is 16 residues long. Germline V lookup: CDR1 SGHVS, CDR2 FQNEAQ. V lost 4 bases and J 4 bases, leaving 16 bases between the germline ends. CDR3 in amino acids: CASSSGTERITGELFF. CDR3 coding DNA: TGTGCCAGCAGCTCTGGGACTGAAAGGATCACCGGGGAGCTGTTTTTT.

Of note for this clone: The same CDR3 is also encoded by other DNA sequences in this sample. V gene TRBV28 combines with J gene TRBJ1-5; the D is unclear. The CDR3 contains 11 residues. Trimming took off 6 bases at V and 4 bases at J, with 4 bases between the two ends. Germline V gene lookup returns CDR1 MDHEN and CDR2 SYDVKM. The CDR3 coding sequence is TGTGCCAGCAGCGGTAATCAGCCCCAGCATTTT. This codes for CASSGNQPQHF.

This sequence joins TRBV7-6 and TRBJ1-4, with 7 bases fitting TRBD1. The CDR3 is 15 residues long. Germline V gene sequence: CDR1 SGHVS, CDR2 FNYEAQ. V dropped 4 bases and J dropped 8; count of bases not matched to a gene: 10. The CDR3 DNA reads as TGTGCCAGCAGCTCGGGGACAGTTATCTCGGAAAAACTGTTTTTT. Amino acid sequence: CASSSGTVISEKLFF. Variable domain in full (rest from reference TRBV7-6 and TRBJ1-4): GAGVSQSPRYKVTKRGQDVALRCDPISGHVSLYWYRQALGQGPEFLTYFNYEAQQDKSGLPNDRFSAERPEGSISTLTIQRTEQRDSAMYRCASSSGTVISEKLFFGSGTQLSVL.

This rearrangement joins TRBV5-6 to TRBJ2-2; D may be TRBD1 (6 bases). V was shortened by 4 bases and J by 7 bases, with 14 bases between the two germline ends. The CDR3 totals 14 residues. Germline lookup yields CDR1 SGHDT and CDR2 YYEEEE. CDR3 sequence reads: CASSRDTGVGELFF. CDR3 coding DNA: TGTGCCAGCAGCCGGGACACCGGGGTCGGGGAGCTGTTTTTT.

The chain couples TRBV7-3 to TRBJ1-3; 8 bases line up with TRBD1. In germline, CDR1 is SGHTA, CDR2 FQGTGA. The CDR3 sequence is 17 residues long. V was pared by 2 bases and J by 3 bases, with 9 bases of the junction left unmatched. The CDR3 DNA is TGTGCCAGCAGCTTAGATGGGACAGGTTTTAATGGAAACACCATATATTTT. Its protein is CASSLDGTGFNGNTIYF.

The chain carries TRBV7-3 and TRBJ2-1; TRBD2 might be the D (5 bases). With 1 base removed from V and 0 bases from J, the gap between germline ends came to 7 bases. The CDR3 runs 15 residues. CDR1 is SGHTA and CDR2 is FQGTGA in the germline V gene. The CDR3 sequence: CASSLIGSSYNEQFF. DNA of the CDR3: TGTGCCAGCAGCTTAATTGGGAGCTCCTACAATGAGCAGTTCTTC.

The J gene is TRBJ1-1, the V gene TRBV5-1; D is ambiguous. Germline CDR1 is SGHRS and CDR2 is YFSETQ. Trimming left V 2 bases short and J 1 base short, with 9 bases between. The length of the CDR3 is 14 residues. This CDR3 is CASSFARPNTEAFF. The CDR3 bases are TGCGCCAGCAGCTTCGCCAGGCCGAACACTGAAGCTTTCTTT.

Written as DNA, the CDR3 is TGTGCCAGCAGTGAAGCAGCAGCAAGAGGCTACAATGAGCAGTTCTTC. As protein: CASSEAAARGYNEQFF. This chain connects TRBV6-1 to TRBJ2-1; D not certain. Germline V gene lookup returns CDR1 MNHNS and CDR2 SASEGT. This CDR3 has 16 residues. V was shortened by 0 bases and J by 3 bases, with 12 bases between the two germline ends.

Here the CDR3 DNA reads TGTGCCAGCAGTTTCTCTAGCGGGAAGGTGAATACGCAGTATTTT. Its protein product is CASSFSSGKVNTQYF. V usage is TRBV28 and J usage is TRBJ2-3; TRBD2 matches at 9 bases. The CDR3 spans 15 residues. The germline CDR1 and CDR2 sequences are MDHEN and SYDVKM. After removal of 3 bases from V and 7 bases from J, the junction contained 8 bases not matched to a gene.

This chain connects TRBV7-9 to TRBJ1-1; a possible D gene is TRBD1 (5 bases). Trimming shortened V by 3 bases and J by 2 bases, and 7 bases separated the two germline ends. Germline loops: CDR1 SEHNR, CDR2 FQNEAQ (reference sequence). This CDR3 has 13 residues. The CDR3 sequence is CASSFDSNTEAFF. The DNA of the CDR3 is TGTGCCAGCAGCTTCGACAGTAACACTGAAGCTTTCTTT. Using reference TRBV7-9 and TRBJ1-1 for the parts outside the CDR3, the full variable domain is DTGVSQNPRHKITKRGQNVTFRCDPISEHNRLYWYRQTLGQGPEFLTYFQNEAQLEKSRLLSDRFSAERPKGSFSTLEIQRTEQGDSAMYLCASSFDSNTEAFFGQGTRLTVV.

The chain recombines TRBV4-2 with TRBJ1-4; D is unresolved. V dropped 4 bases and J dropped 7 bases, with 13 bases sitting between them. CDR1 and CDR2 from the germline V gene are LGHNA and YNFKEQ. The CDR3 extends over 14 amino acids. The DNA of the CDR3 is TGTGCCAGCAGCCTCGTGGGCCCCACTGAAAAACTGTTTTTT. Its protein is CASSLVGPTEKLFF.

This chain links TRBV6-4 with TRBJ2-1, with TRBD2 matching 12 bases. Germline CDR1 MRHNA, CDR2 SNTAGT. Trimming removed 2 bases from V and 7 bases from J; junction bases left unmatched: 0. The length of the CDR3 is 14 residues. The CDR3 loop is CASSDGTSGNEQFF. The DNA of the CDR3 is TGTGCCAGCAGTGACGGGACTAGCGGGAATGAGCAGTTCTTC.

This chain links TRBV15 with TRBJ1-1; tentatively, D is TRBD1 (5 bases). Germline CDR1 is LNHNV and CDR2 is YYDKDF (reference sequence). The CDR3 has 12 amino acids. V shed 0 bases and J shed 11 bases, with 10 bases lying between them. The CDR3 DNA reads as TGTGCCACCAGCAGAGATCCAGGGTTGGCTTTCTTT. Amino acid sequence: CATSRDPGLAFF.

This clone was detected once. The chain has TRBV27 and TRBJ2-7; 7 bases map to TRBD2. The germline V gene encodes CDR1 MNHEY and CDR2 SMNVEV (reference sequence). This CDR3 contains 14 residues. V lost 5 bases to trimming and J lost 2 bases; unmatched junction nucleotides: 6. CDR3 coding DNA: TGTGCCAGCAGTATCGGGACTACCCCCTACGAGCAGTACTTC. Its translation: CASSIGTTPYEQYF.

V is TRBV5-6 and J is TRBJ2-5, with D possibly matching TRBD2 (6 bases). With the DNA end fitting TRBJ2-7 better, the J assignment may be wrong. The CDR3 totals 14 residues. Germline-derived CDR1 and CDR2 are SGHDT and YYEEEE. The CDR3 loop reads CASSLGGVDYEQYF. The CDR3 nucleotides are TGTGCCAGCAGCTTGGGGGGGGTCGACTACGAGCAGTACTTC.

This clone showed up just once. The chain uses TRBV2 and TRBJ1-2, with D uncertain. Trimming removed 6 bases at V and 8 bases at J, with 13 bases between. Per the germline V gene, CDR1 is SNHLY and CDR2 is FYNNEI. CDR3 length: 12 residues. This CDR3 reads CASRREGSGYTF. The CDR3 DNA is TGTGCCAGCAGGCGGGAAGGGAGCGGCTACACCTTC.